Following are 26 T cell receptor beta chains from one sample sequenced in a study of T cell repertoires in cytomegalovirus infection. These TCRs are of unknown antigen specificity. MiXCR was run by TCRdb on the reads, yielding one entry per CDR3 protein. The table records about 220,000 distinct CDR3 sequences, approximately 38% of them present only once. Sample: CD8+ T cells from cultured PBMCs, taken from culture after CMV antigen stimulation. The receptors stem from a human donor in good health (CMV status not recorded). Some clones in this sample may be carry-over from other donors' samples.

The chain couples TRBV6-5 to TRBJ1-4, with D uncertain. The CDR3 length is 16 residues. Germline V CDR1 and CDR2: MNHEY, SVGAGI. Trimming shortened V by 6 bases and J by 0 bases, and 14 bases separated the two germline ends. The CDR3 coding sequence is TGTGCCAGCAGCATCACCTACAGACCAACTAATGAAAAACTGTTTTTT. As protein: CASSITYRPTNEKLFF.

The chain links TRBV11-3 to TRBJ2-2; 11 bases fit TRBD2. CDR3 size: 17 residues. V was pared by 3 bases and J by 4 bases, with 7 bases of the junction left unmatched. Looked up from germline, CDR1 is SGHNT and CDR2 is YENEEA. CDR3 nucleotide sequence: TGTGCCAGCAGCTTCAGTAGCGGGGGGGCGACCACCGGGGAGCTGTTTTTT. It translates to CASSFSSGGATTGELFF.

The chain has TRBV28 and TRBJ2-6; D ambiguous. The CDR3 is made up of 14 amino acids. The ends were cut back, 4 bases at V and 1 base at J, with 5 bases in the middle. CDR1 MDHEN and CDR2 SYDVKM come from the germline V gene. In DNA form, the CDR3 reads TGTGCCAGCAGTTATATATCTGGGGCCAACGTCCTGACTTTC. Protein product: CASSYISGANVLTF.

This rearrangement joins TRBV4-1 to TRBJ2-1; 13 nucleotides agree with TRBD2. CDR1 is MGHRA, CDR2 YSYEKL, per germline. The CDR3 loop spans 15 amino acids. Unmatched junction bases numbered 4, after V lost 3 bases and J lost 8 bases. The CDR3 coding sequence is TGCGCCAGCAGCCAGACTAGCGGGGGGTATTATGAGCAGTTCTTC. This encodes CASSQTSGGYYEQFF.

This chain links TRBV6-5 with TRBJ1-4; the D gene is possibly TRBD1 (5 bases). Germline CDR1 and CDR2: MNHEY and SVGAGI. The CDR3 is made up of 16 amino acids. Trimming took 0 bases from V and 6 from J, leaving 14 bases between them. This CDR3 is CASSYSMVGGYEKLFF. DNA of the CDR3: TGTGCCAGCAGTTACTCGATGGTGGGGGGTTATGAAAAACTGTTTTTT.

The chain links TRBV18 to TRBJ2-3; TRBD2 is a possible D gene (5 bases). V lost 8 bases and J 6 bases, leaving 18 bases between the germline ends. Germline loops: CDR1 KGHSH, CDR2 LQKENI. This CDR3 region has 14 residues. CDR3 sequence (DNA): TGTGCCAGCCAGGACCCTCCGGGGAGCGATACGCAGTATTTT. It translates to CASQDPPGSDTQYF.

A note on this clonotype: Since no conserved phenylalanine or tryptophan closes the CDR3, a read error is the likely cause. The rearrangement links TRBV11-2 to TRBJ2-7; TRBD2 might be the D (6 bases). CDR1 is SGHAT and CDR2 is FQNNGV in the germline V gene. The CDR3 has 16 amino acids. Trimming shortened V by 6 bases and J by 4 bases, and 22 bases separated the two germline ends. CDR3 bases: TGTGCCAGCAGTTCGATCGCCGGGACTTCCCTTTACGAGCAGTACTAC. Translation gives CASSSIAGTSLYEQYY.

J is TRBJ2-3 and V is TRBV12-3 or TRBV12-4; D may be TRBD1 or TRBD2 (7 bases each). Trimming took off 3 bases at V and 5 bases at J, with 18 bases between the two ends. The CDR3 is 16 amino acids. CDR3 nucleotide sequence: TGTGCCAGCAGTTTCCTCTTAGCAGGGGGGGGAGATACGCAGTATTTT. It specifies CASSFLLAGGGDTQYF.

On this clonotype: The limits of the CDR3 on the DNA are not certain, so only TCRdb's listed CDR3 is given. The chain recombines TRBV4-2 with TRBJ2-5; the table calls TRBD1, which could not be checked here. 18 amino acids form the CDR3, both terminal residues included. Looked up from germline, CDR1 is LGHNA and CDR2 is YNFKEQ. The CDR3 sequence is CASSQEETFGAASETQYF.

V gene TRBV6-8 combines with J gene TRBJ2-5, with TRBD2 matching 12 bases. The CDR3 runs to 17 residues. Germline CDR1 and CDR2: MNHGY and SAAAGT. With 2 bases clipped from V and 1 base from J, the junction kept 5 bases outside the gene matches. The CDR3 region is CASSYTWTSGVQETQYF. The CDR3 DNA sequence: TGTGCCAGCAGTTACACTTGGACTAGCGGGGTCCAAGAGACCCAGTACTTC.

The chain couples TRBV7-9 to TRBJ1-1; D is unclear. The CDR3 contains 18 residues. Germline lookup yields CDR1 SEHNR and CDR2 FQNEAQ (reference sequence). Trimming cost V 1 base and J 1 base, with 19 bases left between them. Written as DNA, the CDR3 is TGTGCCAGCAGCTTAGAACTCCTACTCTCCCTCCCGAACACTGAAGCTTTCTTT. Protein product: CASSLELLLSLPNTEAFF.

The CDR3 DNA follows: TGTGCCAGCAGTTTCTACCGAGAGGGCAATGAGCAGTTCTTC. Encoded protein: CASSFYREGNEQFF. J is TRBJ2-1 and V is TRBV27; a possible D gene is TRBD2 (5 bases). The CDR3 is 14 residues long. Per the germline V gene, CDR1 is MNHEY and CDR2 is SMNVEV (reference sequence). With 3 bases removed from V and 6 bases from J, the gap between germline ends came to 12 bases.

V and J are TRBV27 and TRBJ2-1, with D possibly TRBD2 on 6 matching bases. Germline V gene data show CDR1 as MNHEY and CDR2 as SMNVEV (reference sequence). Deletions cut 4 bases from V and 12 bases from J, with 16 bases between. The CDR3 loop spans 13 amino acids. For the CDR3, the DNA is TGTGCCAGCAGTTGGGCCGCGACTAGTCTGCAGTTCTTC. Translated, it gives CASSWAATSLQFF.

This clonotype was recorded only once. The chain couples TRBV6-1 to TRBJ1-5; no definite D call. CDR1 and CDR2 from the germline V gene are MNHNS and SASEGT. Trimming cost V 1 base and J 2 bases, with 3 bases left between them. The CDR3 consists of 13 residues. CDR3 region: CASSEVGNQPQHF. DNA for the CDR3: TGTGCCAGCAGTGAAGTAGGCAATCAGCCCCAGCATTTT.

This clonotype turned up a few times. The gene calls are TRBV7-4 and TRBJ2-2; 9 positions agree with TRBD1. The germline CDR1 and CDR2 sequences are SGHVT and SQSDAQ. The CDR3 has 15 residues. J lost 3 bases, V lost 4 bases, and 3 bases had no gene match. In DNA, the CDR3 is TGTGCCAGCAGCTCCCGGGACAGGGACACCGGGGAGCTGTTTTTT. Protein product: CASSSRDRDTGELFF.

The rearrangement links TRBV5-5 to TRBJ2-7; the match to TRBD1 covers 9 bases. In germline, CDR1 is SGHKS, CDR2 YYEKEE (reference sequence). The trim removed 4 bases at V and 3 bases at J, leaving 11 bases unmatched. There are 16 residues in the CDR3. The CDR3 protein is CASSPVAGQGLYEQYF. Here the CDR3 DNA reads TGTGCCAGCAGCCCTGTGGCGGGACAGGGTCTCTACGAGCAGTACTTC.

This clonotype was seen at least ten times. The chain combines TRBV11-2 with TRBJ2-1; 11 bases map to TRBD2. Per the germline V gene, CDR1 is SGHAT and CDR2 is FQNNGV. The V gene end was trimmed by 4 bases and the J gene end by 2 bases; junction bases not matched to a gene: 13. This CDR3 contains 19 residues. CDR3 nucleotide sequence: TGTGCCAGCAGCTCGGTCGGGCTAGCGGGGGGATCTCCCTACAATGAGCAGTTCTTC. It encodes CASSSVGLAGGSPYNEQFF.

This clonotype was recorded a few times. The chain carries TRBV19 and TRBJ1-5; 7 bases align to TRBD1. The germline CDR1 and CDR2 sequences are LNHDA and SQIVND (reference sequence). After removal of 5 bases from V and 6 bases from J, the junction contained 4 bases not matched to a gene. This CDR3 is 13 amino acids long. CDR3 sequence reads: CASSGTVTQPQHF. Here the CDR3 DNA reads TGTGCCAGTAGTGGGACAGTTACTCAGCCCCAGCATTTT.

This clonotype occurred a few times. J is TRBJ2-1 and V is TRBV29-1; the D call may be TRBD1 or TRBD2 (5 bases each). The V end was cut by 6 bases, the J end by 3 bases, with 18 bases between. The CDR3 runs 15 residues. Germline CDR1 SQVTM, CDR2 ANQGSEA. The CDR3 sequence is CSVGVGRVSYNEQFF. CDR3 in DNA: TGCAGCGTGGGGGTGGGGCGGGTCAGCTACAATGAGCAGTTCTTC.

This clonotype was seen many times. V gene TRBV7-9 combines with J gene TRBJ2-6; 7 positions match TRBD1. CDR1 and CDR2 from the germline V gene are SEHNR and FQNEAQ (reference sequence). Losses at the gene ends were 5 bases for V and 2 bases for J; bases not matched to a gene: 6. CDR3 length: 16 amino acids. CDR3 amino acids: CASSTSTGAGANVLTF. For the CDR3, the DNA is TGTGCCAGCAGCACCTCAACAGGGGCTGGGGCCAACGTCCTGACTTTC.

The CDR3: CASTPLRAGITEAFF. CDR3 coding DNA: TGTGCCAGCACCCCCCTCCGGGCAGGGATCACTGAAGCTTTCTTT. The rearrangement joins TRBV12-3 or TRBV12-4 to TRBJ1-1, with D possibly matching TRBD1 (5 bases). The V end lost 7 bases, the J end lost 4 bases, and 19 bases lay between the germline ends. This CDR3 has 15 amino acids.

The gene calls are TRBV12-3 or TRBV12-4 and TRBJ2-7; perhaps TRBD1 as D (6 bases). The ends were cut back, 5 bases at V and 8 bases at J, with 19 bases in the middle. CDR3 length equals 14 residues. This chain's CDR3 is CASSPRQGQSQQYF. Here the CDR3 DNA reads TGTGCCAGCAGTCCCCGCCAAGGACAGAGTCAGCAGTACTTC.

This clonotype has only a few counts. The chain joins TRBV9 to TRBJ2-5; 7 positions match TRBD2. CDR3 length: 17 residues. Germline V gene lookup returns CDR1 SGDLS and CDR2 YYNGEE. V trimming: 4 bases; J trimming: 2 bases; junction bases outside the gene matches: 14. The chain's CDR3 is CASSPLYRDYPQETQYF. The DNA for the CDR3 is TGTGCCAGCAGCCCCCTCTACCGGGACTACCCACAAGAGACCCAGTACTTC. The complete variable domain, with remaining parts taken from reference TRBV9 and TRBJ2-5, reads DSGVTQTPKHLITATGQRVTLRCSPRSGDLSVYWYQQSLDQGLQFLIQYYNGEERAKGNILERFSAQQFPDLHSELNLSSLELGDSALYFCASSPLYRDYPQETQYFGPGTRLLVL.

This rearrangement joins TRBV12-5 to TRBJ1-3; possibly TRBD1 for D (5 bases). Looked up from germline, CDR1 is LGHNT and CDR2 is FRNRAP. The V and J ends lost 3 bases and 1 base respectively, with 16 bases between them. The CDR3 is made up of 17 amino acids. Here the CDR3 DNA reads TGTGCTAGTGGTTTTAGCCCCCGGGACGCTTCTGGAAACACCATATATTTT. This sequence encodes CASGFSPRDASGNTIYF.

In nucleotides, the CDR3 is TGTGCCAGCAGTTACTCTCTAGCCTTGAACACTGAAGCTTTCTTT. This gives the protein CASSYSLALNTEAFF. The chain carries TRBV6-2 or TRBV6-3 and TRBJ1-1; D gene unclear. Germline CDR1 is MNHEY and CDR2 is SVGEGT. The CDR3 contains 15 residues. V was pared by 0 bases and J by 0 bases, with 8 bases between.

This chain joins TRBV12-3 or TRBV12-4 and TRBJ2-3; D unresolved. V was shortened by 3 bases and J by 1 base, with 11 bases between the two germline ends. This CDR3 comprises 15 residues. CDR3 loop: CASSFLSTGTDTQYF. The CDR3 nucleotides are TGTGCCAGCAGTTTTTTGTCGACGGGCACAGATACGCAGTATTTT.